This T cell receptor (beta chain) came from a study of shared T cell receptors in the human thymus. Profiling relied on immunoSEQ multiplex PCR, and the TCRdb table lists in-frame clones only, not all of them. The repertoire includes some 400,000 clones, 95% of them detected once, and 0.02% sits in the top ten. J gave up 2 bases and V 5 bases, and 5 bases lay outside the gene matches. Germline V gives CDR1 MNHEY, CDR2 SMNVEV (reference sequence). This CDR3 is built from 14 residues. Material: thymocytes. The clonotype was recovered from a human donor. This chain connects TRBV27 to TRBJ2-7; TRBD2 matches at 8 bases. The CDR3 reads CASSTSGGTYEQYF. CDR3 DNA sequence: TGTGCCAGCAGTACCTCGGGGGGGACCTACGAGCAGTACTTC.